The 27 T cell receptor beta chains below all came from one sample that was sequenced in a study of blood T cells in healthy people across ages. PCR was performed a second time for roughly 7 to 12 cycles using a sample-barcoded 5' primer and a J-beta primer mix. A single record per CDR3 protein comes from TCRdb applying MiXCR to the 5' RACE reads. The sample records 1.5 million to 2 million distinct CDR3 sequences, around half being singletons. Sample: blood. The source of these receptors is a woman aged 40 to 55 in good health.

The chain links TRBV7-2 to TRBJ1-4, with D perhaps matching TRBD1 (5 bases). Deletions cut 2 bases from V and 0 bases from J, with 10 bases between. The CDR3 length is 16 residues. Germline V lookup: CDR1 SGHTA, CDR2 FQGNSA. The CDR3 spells CASSLIGVATNEKLFF. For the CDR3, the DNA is TGTGCCAGCAGCTTAATAGGGGTTGCAACTAATGAAAAACTGTTTTTT.

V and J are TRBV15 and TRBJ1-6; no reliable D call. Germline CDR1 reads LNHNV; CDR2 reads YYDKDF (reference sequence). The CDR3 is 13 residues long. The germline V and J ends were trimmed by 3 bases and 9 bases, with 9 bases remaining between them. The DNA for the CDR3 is TGTGCCACCAGCAGGGACGTGGGTTCACCCCTCCACTTT. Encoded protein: CATSRDVGSPLHF.

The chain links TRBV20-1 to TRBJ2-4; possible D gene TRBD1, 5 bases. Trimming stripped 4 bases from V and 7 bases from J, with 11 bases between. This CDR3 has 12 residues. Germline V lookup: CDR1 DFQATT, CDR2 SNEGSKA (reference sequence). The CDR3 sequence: CSAIQGTNIQYF. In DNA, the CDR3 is TGCAGTGCTATTCAGGGTACGAACATTCAGTACTTC.

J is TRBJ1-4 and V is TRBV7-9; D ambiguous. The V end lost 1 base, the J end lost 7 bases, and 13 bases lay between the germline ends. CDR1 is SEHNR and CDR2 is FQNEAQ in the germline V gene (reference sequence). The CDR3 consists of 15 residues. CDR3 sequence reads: CASSLEFGWREKLFF. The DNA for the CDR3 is TGTGCCAGCAGCTTAGAGTTTGGTTGGCGTGAAAAACTGTTTTTT. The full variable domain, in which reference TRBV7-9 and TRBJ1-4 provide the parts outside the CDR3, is DTGVSQNPRHKITKRGQNVTFRCDPISEHNRLYWYRQTLGQGPEFLTYFQNEAQLEKSRLLSDRFSAERPKGSFSTLEIQRTEQGDSAMYLCASSLEFGWREKLFFGSGTQLSVL.

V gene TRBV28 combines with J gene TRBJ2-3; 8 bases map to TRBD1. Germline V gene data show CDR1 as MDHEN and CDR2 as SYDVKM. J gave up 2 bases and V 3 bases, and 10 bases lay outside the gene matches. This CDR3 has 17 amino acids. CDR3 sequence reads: CASSFPTGGPITDTQYF. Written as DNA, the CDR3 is TGTGCCAGCAGTTTCCCCACAGGGGGACCGATCACAGATACGCAGTATTTT. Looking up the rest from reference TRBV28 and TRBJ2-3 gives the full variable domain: DVKVTQSSRYLVKRTGEKVFLECVQDMDHENMFWYRQDPGLGLRLIYFSYDVKMKEKGDIPEGYSVSREKKERFSLILESASTNQTSMYLCASSFPTGGPITDTQYFGPGTRLTVL.

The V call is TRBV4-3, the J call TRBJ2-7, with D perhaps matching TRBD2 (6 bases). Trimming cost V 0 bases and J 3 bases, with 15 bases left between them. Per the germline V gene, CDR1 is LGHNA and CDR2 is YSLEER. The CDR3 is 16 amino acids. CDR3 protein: CASSQELGQGGYEQYF. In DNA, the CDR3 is TGCGCCAGCAGCCAAGAACTGGGCCAGGGAGGCTACGAGCAGTACTTC.

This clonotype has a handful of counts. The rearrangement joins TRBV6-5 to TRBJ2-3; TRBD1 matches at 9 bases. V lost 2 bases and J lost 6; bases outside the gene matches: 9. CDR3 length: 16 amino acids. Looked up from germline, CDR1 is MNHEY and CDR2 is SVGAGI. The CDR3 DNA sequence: TGTGCCAGCAGTTACCACGGACAGGGGAATAGGGATACGCAGTATTTT. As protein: CASSYHGQGNRDTQYF.

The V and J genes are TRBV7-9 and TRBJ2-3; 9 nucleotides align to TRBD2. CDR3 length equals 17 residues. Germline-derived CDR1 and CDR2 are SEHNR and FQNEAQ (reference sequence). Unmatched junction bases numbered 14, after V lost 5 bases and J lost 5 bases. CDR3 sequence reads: CASSPARVAGVRDTQYF. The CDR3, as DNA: TGTGCCAGCAGCCCTGCACGGGTAGCGGGGGTACGAGATACGCAGTATTTT.

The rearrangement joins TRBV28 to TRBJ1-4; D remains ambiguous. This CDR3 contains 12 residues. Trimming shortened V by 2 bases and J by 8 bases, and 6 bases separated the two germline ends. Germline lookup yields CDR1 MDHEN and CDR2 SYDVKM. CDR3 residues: CASSLLDEKLFF. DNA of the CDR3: TGTGCCAGCAGTTTACTGGACGAAAAACTGTTTTTT. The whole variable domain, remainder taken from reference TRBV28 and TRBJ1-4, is DVKVTQSSRYLVKRTGEKVFLECVQDMDHENMFWYRQDPGLGLRLIYFSYDVKMKEKGDIPEGYSVSREKKERFSLILESASTNQTSMYLCASSLLDEKLFFGSGTQLSVL.

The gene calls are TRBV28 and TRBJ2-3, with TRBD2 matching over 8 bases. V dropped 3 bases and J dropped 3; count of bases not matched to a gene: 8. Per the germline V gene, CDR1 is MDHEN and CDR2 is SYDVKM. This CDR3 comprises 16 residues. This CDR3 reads CASSFPPSGGTDTQYF. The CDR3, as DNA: TGTGCCAGCAGTTTTCCCCCCAGCGGGGGTACAGATACGCAGTATTTT.

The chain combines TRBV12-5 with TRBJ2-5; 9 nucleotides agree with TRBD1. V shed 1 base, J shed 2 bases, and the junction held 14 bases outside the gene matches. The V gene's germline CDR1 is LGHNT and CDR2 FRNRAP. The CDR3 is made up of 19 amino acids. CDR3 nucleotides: TGTGCTAGTGGTTTGGGGACTCTGCCAGGGACAGGGCTTCAAGAGACCCAGTACTTC. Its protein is CASGLGTLPGTGLQETQYF.

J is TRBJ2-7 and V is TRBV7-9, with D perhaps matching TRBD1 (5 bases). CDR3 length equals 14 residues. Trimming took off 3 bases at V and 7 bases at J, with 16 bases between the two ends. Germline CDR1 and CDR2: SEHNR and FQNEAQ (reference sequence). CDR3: CASSFQGLYNEQYF. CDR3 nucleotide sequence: TGTGCCAGCAGCTTCCAGGGCCTTTACAATGAGCAGTACTTC.

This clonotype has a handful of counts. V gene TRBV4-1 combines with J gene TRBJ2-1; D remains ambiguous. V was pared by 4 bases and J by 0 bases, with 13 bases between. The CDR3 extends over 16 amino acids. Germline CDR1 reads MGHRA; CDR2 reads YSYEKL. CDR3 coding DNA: TGCGCCAGCAGCCTAATAGGGATCAGCTCCTACAATGAGCAGTTCTTC. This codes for CASSLIGISSYNEQFF.

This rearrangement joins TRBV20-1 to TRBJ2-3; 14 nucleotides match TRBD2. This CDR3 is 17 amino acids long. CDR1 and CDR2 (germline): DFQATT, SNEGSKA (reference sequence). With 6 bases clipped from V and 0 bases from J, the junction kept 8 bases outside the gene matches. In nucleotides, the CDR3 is TGCAGTGCCCCGGGACTAGCGGGGGCCACTAGCACAGATACGCAGTATTTT. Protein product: CSAPGLAGATSTDTQYF.

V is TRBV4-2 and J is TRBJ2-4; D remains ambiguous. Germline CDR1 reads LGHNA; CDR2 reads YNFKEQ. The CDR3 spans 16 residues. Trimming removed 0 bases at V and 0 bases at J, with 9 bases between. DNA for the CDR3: TGTGCCAGCAGCCAAGAGGGGTCTAGAGCCAAAAACATTCAGTACTTC. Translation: CASSQEGSRAKNIQYF.

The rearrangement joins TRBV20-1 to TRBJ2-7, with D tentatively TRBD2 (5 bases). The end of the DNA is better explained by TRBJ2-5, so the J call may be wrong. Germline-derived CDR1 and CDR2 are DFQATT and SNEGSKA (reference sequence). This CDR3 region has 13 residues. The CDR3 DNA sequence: TGCAGTGCTAGACGGCTAGCAGAGGAGACCCAGTACTTC. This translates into CSARRLAEETQYF.

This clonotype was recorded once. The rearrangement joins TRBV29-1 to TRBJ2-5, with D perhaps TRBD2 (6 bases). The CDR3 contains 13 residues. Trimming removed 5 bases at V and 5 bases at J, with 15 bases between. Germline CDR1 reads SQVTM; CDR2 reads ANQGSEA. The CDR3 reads CSVTRGVGETQYF. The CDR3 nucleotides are TGCAGCGTTACGCGGGGAGTTGGGGAGACCCAGTACTTC.

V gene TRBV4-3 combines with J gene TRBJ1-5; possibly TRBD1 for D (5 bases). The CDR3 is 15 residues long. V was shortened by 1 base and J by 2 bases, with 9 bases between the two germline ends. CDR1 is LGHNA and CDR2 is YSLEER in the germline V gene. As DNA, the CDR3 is TGCGCCAGCAGCCAAGCAGAAGGGGGCAATCAGCCCCAGCATTTT. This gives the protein CASSQAEGGNQPQHF.

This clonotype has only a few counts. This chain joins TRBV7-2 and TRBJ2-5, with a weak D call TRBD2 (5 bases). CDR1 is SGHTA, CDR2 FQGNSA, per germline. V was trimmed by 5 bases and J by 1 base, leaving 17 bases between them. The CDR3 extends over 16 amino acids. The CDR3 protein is CASSPRLGVAQETQYF. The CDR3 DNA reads TGTGCCAGCAGCCCCCGCCTCGGGGTGGCCCAAGAGACCCAGTACTTC.

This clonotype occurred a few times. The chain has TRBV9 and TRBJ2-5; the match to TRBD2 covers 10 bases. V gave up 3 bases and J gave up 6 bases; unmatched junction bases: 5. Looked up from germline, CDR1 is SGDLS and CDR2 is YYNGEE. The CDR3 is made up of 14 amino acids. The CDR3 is CASSETSGAKTQYF. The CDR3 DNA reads TGTGCCAGCAGCGAAACTAGCGGGGCGAAGACCCAGTACTTC.

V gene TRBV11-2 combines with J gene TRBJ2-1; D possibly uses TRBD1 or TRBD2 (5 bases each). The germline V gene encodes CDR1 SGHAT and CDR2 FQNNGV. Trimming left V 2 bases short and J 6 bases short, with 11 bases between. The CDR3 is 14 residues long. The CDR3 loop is CASSLRAGSNEQFF. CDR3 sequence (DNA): TGTGCCAGCAGCTTAAGGGCAGGGAGCAATGAGCAGTTCTTC.

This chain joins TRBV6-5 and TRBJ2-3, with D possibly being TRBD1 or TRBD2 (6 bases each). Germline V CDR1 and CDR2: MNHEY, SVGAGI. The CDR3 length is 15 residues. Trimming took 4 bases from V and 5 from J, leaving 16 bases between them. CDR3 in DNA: TGTGCCAGCAGTTCCCTCGGGGGCCGGGTAGATACGCAGTATTTT. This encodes CASSSLGGRVDTQYF.

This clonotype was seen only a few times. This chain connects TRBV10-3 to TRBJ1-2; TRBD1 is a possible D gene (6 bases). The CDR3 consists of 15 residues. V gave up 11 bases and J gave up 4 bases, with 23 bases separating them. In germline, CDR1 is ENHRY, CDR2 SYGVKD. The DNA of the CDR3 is TGTGCCCCCCCAGGCCCAGGGGAAGGGGTCTATGGCTACACCTTC. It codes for CAPPGPGEGVYGYTF.

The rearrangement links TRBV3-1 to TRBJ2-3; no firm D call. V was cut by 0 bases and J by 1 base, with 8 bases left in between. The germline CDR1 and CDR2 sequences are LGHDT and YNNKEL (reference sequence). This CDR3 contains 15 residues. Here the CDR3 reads CASSQEKQRTDTQYF. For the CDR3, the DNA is TGTGCCAGCAGCCAAGAAAAACAGCGCACAGATACGCAGTATTTT.

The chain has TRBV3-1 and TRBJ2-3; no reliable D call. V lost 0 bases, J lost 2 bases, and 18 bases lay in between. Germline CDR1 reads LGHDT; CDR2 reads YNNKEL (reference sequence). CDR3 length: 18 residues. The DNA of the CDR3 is TGTGCCAGCAGCCAAGATATAGATACCGGACGGGCCACAGATACGCAGTATTTT. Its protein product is CASSQDIDTGRATDTQYF.

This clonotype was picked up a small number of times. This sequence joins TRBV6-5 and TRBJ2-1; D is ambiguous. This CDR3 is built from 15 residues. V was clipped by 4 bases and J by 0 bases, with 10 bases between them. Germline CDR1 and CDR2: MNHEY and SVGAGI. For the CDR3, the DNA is TGTGCCAGCAGTTCCACCTCGAGCTCCTACAATGAGCAGTTCTTC. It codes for CASSSTSSSYNEQFF.

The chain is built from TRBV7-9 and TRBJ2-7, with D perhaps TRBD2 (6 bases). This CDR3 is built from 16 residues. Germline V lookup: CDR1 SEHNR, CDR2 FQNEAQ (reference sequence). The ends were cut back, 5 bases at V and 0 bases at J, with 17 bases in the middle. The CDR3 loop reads CASSTTRDGSSYEQYF. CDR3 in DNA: TGTGCCAGCAGCACTACCCGGGACGGGAGCTCCTACGAGCAGTACTTC.